These T cell receptor beta chains were read from a single sample in a study of OX40 agonist ivuxolimab in advanced cancers. Sequenced by immunoSEQ multiplex PCR; TCRdb stores in-frame clones only, minus some. The table records fewer than 25,000 clones, 75% to 90% of them present only once. Here the sequenced sample was CD4+ or CD8+ T cells sorted from blood, taken in a trial of the OX40 agonist ivuxolimab. The receptor set was obtained from an adult with an advanced solid tumor such as melanoma, head and neck, liver or kidney cancer. CDR3s include the opening cysteine and the closing phenylalanine or tryptophan. The D gene is left open where the match is weak. Only part of the rows carry a size: once, few, many, or a class if the clone is expanded.

v_gene	abundance	d_gene	j_gene	CDR3aa	CDR3nt
TRBV4-1	once	-	TRBJ2-7	CASSLGQGASDEQYF	TGCGCCAGCAGCCTTGGGCAGGGCGCTTCCGACGAGCAGTACTTC
TRBV29-1	-	-	TRBJ2-3	CSVERGLESTDTQYF	TGCAGCGTTGAAAGAGGACTTGAAAGCACAGATACGCAGTATTTT
TRBV9	-	-	TRBJ1-2	CASSVRDSSGYGYTF	TGTGCCAGCAGCGTTCGGGACTCTTCTGGCTATGGCTACACCTTC
TRBV10-3	-	TRBD1	TRBJ2-7	CAIRWDRGIYEQYF	TGTGCCATCAGATGGGACAGGGGTATCTACGAGCAGTACTTC
TRBV27	-	TRBD1	TRBJ1-1	CASSSHTGDNTEAFF	TGTGCCAGCAGTTCCCACACAGGGGACAACACTGAAGCTTTCTTT
TRBV6-1	-	-	TRBJ2-1	CASSAPILTRGNEQFF	TGTGCCAGCAGTGCACCCATCCTAACTAGGGGTAATGAGCAGTTCTTC
TRBV7-3	-	-	TRBJ2-1	CASSFLSGVYNEQFF	TGTGCCAGCAGCTTCCTTAGCGGTGTCTACAATGAGCAGTTCTTC
TRBV6-6	-	-	TRBJ2-7	CASRLTDSFTYEQYF	TGTGCCAGCAGACTCACCGACAGCTTCACCTACGAGCAGTACTTC
TRBV14	once	TRBD2	TRBJ2-7	CASSPRLAGVGEQYF	TGTGCCAGCAGCCCCCGACTAGCGGGAGTTGGAGAGCAGTACTTC
TRBV11-2	-	-	TRBJ1-4	CASSPTQGATNEKLFF	TGTGCCAGCAGCCCCACCCAGGGAGCAACTAATGAAAAACTGTTTTTT
TRBV9	-	TRBD2	TRBJ2-5	CASSVEGGFEETQYF	TGTGCCAGCAGCGTTGAGGGAGGGTTTGAGGAGACCCAGTACTTC
TRBV2	once	TRBD1	TRBJ2-7	CASSEAHPGQGYEQYF	TGTGCCAGCAGTGAAGCGCATCCGGGACAGGGCTACGAGCAGTACTTC
TRBV15	once	-	TRBJ2-3	CATSGSTGHTRTDTQYF	TGTGCCACCAGCGGATCGACGGGACATACCCGCACAGATACGCAGTATTTT
TRBV28	-	-	TRBJ2-7	CASSSLGASYEQYF	TGTGCCAGCAGTTCTCTAGGGGCTTCCTACGAGCAGTACTTC
TRBV7-9	-	-	TRBJ2-7	CASSPGLFYEQYF	TGTGCCAGCAGCCCGGGCTTATTCTACGAGCAGTACTTC
TRBV2	-	TRBD1	TRBJ1-3	CASSPLQDRLSGNTIYF	TGTGCCAGCAGTCCCCTTCAGGACAGGCTCTCTGGAAACACCATATATTTT
TRBV10-2	-	-	TRBJ2-7	CASSESGYYEQYF	TGCGCCAGCAGTGAGTCTGGTTATTACGAGCAGTACTTC
TRBV13	-	-	TRBJ1-5	CASSLGPKNNQPQHF	TGTGCCAGCAGCTTAGGACCGAAGAACAATCAGCCCCAGCATTTT
TRBV5-4	-	TRBD1	TRBJ2-1	CASSLLGTAYNEQFF	TGTGCCAGCAGCTTGCTCGGGACAGCCTACAATGAGCAGTTCTTC
TRBV6-5	-	-	TRBJ1-1	CASSSSAANTEAFF	TGTGCCAGCAGTTCCTCGGCGGCGAACACTGAAGCTTTCTTT